Each of the 19 T cell receptor beta chains below was sequenced from the same sample in a study of regulatory T cells in long-lasting Graves disease. To make TCR beta libraries, researchers used iRepertoire HTBI primers and Arm-PCR of CDR3 regions. TCRdb re-derived calls from the multiplex PCR reads in MiXCR, one entry per CDR3 protein. The table has just over 600,000 distinct CDR3 sequences, 15% to 20% seen once. The time point denotes: newly diagnosed GD, antithyroid drugs for less than 3 months. Following extraction of RNA from PBMCs, that RNA was used to make the TCR library. The same sample was also used in a study of T cells in Graves' hyperthyroidism and ophthalmopathy.

The sample consisted of peripheral blood mononuclear cells (PBMCs), taken at new diagnosis, from a patient treated with antithyroid drugs. The receptors were sampled from a woman in her 30s with Graves disease.

Note on this clonotype: Since a much larger clone is just one base distant, this may be a read error. CDR3 residues: CASSLLQGSGYGYTF. CDR3 nucleotide sequence: TGTGCCAGCAGCTTACTCCAGGGGTCGGGCTATGGCTACACCTTC. The J gene is TRBJ1-2, the V gene TRBV7-8; a weak D match, TRBD1 (6 bases). Germline V lookup: CDR1 SGHVS, CDR2 FQNEAQ. Deletions cut 2 bases from V and 4 bases from J, with 14 bases between. The CDR3 runs to 15 residues.

This clonotype has a handful of counts. The rearrangement joins TRBV20-1 to TRBJ2-4; no reliable D call. Germline loops: CDR1 DFQATT, CDR2 SNEGSKA (reference sequence). Trimming removed 3 bases at V and 6 bases at J, with 9 bases between. The length of the CDR3 is 12 residues. As DNA, the CDR3 is TGCAGTGCTAGCTTGGAGACAAACATTCAGTACTTC. It yields the protein CSASLETNIQYF.

This clonotype has only a few counts. The chain couples TRBV3-1 to TRBJ2-7, with TRBD1 identical over 8 bases. The CDR3 length is 15 residues. The germline gives CDR1 LGHDT, CDR2 YNNKEL (reference sequence). V shed 2 bases, J shed 6 bases, and the junction held 9 bases outside the gene matches. CDR3 sequence reads: CASSQPGQVIREQYF. CDR3 DNA: TGTGCCAGCAGCCAACCGGGACAGGTTATCCGCGAGCAGTACTTC.

This clonotype was counted only a few times. At one boundary the junction diverges from the germline segment, which might be a read error. CDR3 residues: CSFEDRSTYEQYF. CDR3 sequence (DNA): TGCAGCTTTGAAGACAGGTCCACCTACGAGCAGTACTTC. V is TRBV29-1 and J is TRBJ2-7; a weak D match, TRBD1 (6 bases). This CDR3 has 13 residues. The germline gives CDR1 SQVTM, CDR2 ANQGSEA.

The rearrangement uses TRBV27 and TRBJ2-7; TRBD1 matches 7 bases. The CDR3 runs 21 residues. V lost 2 bases and J lost 5; bases outside the gene matches: 27. Germline values: CDR1 MNHEY, CDR2 SMNVEV (reference sequence). The CDR3 DNA follows: TGTGCCAGCAGTTTAAAGGTCCGGGGCAGGGGGACCCCGACTCAGTTCAACGAGCAGTACTTC. Translation: CASSLKVRGRGTPTQFNEQYF.

V gene TRBV20-1 combines with J gene TRBJ2-5; 7 nucleotides agree with TRBD1. Germline CDR1 is DFQATT and CDR2 is SNEGSKA (reference sequence). This CDR3 has 12 amino acids. The CDR3 region is CSRQGPQETQYF. For the CDR3, the DNA is TGCAGCCGACAGGGTCCACAAGAGACCCAGTACTTC.

This clonotype was counted only a few times. V is TRBV29-1 and J is TRBJ2-1; D uncertain. This CDR3 comprises 13 residues. The germline CDR1 and CDR2 sequences are SQVTM and ANQGSEA. Trimming took off 4 bases at V and 3 bases at J, with 10 bases between the two ends. CDR3 loop: CSVGPTFYNEQFF. The CDR3, as DNA: TGCAGCGTTGGCCCTACGTTCTACAATGAGCAGTTCTTC.

This clonotype was counted ten times or more. One junction end disagrees with the germline gene, perhaps due to a read error. The rearrangement joins TRBV2 to TRBJ1-3, with a possible D match to TRBD1 (6 bases). Germline lookup yields CDR1 SNHLY and CDR2 FYNNEI. CDR3 length equals 13 residues. CDR3 nucleotide sequence: TGTGCCAGCAGCGAAGGACAGGGAAACACCATATATTTT. Its translation is CASSEGQGNTIYF.

The V gene is TRBV6-1, the J gene TRBJ1-4; D not resolved. Germline CDR1 reads MNHNS; CDR2 reads SASEGT. V lost 5 bases, J lost 6 bases, and 13 bases lay in between. This CDR3 contains 14 residues. The CDR3 region is CASSPEVTHEKLFF. The CDR3 DNA reads TGTGCCAGCAGTCCCGAGGTTACACATGAAAAACTGTTTTTT.

The chain employs TRBV6-2 or TRBV6-3 and TRBJ2-1; D is unresolved. V gave up 7 bases and J gave up 2 bases, with 18 bases separating them. The CDR3 runs 16 residues. Germline V CDR1 and CDR2: MNHEY, SVGEGT. The CDR3 DNA is TGTGCCAGCACCCTCGCCCCGTCCCAAGCCTACAATGAGCAGTTCTTC. This encodes CASTLAPSQAYNEQFF.

In this sample, this clonotype turned up many times. The gene calls are TRBV7-2 and TRBJ1-2; D is unclear. CDR3 size: 16 residues. V was cut by 2 bases and J by 4 bases, with 17 bases left in between. Per germline, CDR1 SGHTA and CDR2 FQGNSA. The chain's CDR3 is CASSLFAGLVGYGYTF. CDR3 DNA sequence: TGTGCCAGCAGCTTATTCGCAGGTCTTGTCGGCTATGGCTACACCTTC.

This clonotype was seen only a few times. The rearrangement links TRBV20-1 to TRBJ1-2; maybe TRBD1 (5 bases). The CDR3 loop spans 12 amino acids. The V and J ends lost 8 bases and 4 bases respectively, with 14 bases between them. Germline loops: CDR1 DFQATT, CDR2 SNEGSKA (reference sequence). The CDR3 DNA follows: TGCAGTTTGCAGGGCATAACCTATGGCTACACCTTC. It encodes CSLQGITYGYTF.

The gene calls are TRBV7-9 and TRBJ2-5; the match to TRBD1 covers 7 bases. The germline CDR1 and CDR2 sequences are SEHNR and FQNEAQ (reference sequence). V lost 2 bases to trimming and J lost 4 bases; unmatched junction nucleotides: 10. This CDR3 spans 16 amino acids. The CDR3 bases are TGTGCCAGCAGCTTAAGTTTGGGGAACAGGGGAGAGACCCAGTACTTC. Translating it yields CASSLSLGNRGETQYF.

This clonotype was seen many times. This CDR3 is CASSDRLTADVWNEQFF. As DNA, the CDR3 is TGTGCCAGCAGCGATAGGTTGACAGCGGACGTCTGGAATGAGCAGTTCTTC. The chain has TRBV3-1 and TRBJ2-1, with D possibly called TRBD1 or TRBD2 (5 bases each). The CDR3 length is 17 residues. V was pared by 5 bases and J by 7 bases, with 24 bases between. The germline V gene encodes CDR1 LGHDT and CDR2 YNNKEL (reference sequence).

This clonotype turned up a few times. The rearrangement links TRBV19 to TRBJ1-5; 8 bases map to TRBD1. V lost 7 bases, J lost 2 bases, and 7 bases stayed unmatched. Germline lookup yields CDR1 LNHDA and CDR2 SQIVND (reference sequence). The length of the CDR3 is 15 residues. CDR3 region: CASTPTGEGNQPQHF. In nucleotides, the CDR3 is TGTGCCAGTACCCCGACAGGGGAGGGCAATCAGCCCCAGCATTTT.

This clonotype was seen many times. This chain links TRBV7-9 with TRBJ1-1, with D tentatively TRBD1 (5 bases). The V gene lost 5 bases and the J gene lost 4 bases, with 14 bases spanning the gap. The CDR3 covers 14 residues. The V gene's germline CDR1 is SEHNR and CDR2 FQNEAQ (reference sequence). Here the CDR3 DNA reads TGTGCCAGCAGCGCACCGGGACGAGGCACTGAAGCTTTCTTT. Its translation is CASSAPGRGTEAFF.

The chain uses TRBV7-9 and TRBJ1-6, with unresolved D. CDR1 is SEHNR and CDR2 is FQNEAQ in the germline V gene (reference sequence). Trimming shortened V by 1 base and J by 3 bases, and 10 bases separated the two germline ends. The CDR3 totals 16 residues. The DNA for the CDR3 is TGTGCCAGCAGCTTAGGGGGAGCAGTCTATAATTCACCCCTCCACTTT. The encoded protein is CASSLGGAVYNSPLHF.

This clonotype was detected a few times. The rearrangement links TRBV28 to TRBJ2-3; tentatively, D is TRBD1 (6 bases). CDR1 is MDHEN, CDR2 SYDVKM, per germline. Trimming pared 4 bases from V and 7 bases from J, leaving 12 bases between. This CDR3 region has 13 residues. CDR3 DNA: TGTGCCAGCAGTTCCCTAAGGGGGAATACGCAGTATTTT. It yields the protein CASSSLRGNTQYF.

In this sample, this clonotype turned up many times. The chain combines TRBV7-2 with TRBJ1-4; D not resolved. This CDR3 is 15 amino acids long. The V and J ends lost 3 bases and 0 bases respectively, with 8 bases between them. The germline V gene has CDR1 SGHTA and CDR2 FQGNSA. The DNA for the CDR3 is TGTGCCAGCAGCTTGGTAACGGCAACTAATGAAAAACTGTTTTTT. As protein: CASSLVTATNEKLFF.